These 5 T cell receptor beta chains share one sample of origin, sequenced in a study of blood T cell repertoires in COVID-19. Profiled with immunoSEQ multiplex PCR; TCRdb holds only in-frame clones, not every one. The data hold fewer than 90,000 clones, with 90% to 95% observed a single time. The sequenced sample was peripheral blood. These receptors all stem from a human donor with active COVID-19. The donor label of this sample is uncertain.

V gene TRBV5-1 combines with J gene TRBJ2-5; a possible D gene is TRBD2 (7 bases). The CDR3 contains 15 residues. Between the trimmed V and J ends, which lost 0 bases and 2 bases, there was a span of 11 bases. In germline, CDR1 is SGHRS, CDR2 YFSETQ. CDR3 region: CASSLDRGAQETQYF. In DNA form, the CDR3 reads TGCGCCAGCAGCTTGGATCGGGGGGCACAAGAGACCCAGTACTTC.

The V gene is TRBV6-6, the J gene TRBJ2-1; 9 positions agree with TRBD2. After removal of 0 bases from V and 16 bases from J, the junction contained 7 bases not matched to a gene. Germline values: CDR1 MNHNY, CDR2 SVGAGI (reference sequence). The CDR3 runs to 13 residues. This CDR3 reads CASSYSSGGTPFF. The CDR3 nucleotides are TGTGCCAGCAGTTACTCTAGCGGGGGAACCCCCTTCTTC.

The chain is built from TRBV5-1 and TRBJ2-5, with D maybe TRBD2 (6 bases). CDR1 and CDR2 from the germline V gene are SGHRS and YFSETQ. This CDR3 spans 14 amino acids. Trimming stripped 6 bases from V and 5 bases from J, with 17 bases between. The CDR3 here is CASTIAGTAETQYF. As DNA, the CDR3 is TGCGCCAGCACCATTGCGGGGACCGCGGAGACCCAGTACTTC.

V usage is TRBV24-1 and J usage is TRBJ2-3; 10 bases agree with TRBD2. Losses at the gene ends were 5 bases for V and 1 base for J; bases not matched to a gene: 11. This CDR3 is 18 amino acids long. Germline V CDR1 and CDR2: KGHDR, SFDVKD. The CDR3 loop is CATSGGDIAGGRTDTQYF. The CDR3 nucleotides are TGTGCCACCAGTGGCGGGGACATAGCGGGGGGACGCACAGATACGCAGTATTTT.

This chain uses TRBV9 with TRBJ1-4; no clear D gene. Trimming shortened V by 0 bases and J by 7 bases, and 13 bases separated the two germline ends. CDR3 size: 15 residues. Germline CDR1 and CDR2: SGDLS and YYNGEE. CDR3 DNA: TGTGCCAGCAGCGTAGTGGGCAGCCCCGGTGAAAAACTGTTTTTT. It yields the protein CASSVVGSPGEKLFF.